A selection of T cell receptor beta chains follows, all from one sample in a study of cytomegalovirus exposure and HLA in healthy donors. The table came from immunoSEQ multiplex PCR; TCRdb's copy has only in-frame clones and leaves some out. Among about 41,000 clones listed, over 70% were seen once. Sequences were obtained from PBMCs. These receptors were collected from a man aged 45 to 65 in good health and CMV-seronegative. Both conserved end residues are part of each CDR3. The order of the fields is V gene, D gene, clone size, J gene, CDR3 DNA, CDR3 protein. The D gene is left open where the match is weak. Clone size is not always given. Where it is, it says once, few, many or a class for expanded clones.

TRBV28	TRBD1	NA	TRBJ2-7	TGTGCCAGCGGGAGGACAGGGGGCTCGGGAGGCCACGAGCAGTACTTC	CASGRTGGSGGHEQYF
TRBV5-4	NA	NA	TRBJ2-1	TGTGCCAGCAGCCTCGGGACTCCTGACAACAATGAGCAGTTCTTC	CASSLGTPDNNEQFF
TRBV9	NA	NA	TRBJ2-1	TGTGCCAGCAGCTCCGAGGCAGGGGCGAACAATGAGCAGTTCTTC	CASSSEAGANNEQFF
TRBV27	NA	NA	TRBJ1-6	TGTGCCAGCAGTTTCGGTCCTAATTCACCCCTCCACTTT	CASSFGPNSPLHF
TRBV6-5	NA	NA	TRBJ2-5	TGTGCCAGCAGTTACCTTAGCGCCCAAGAGACCCAGTACTTC	CASSYLSAQETQYF
TRBV5-1	NA	NA	TRBJ2-1	TGCGCCAGCAGCTCTACCCTCTTCTACAATGAGCAGTTCTTC	CASSSTLFYNEQFF
TRBV7-8	NA	NA	TRBJ2-7	TGTGCCAGCAACTCGGAACAGGCCTACGAGCAGTACTTC	CASNSEQAYEQYF
TRBV7-2	TRBD2	NA	TRBJ2-3	TGTGCCAGCAGCTTAGGGCTAGCGGGGGGATTAGATACGCAGTATTTT	CASSLGLAGGLDTQYF
TRBV16	NA	NA	TRBJ1-5	TGTGCCAGCAGCCGAGGGGTAGGGGGTAGGGGCAATCAGCCCCAGCATTTT	CASSRGVGGRGNQPQHF
TRBV25-1	TRBD1	NA	TRBJ2-1	TGTGCCAGCAGCTGGGACAGGGGGTACTCCTACAATGAGCAGTTCTTC	CASSWDRGYSYNEQFF
TRBV7-2	NA	NA	TRBJ2-3	TGTGCCAGCAGCCTACGGTTCAGGGGCACAGATACGCAGTATTTT	CASSLRFRGTDTQYF
TRBV15	NA	once	TRBJ1-6	TGTGCCACCAGCAACAGGGAGAATTCACCCCTCCACTTT	CATSNRENSPLHF
TRBV29-1	TRBD1	NA	TRBJ1-1	TGCAGCGTCAACAGGGGACAGAACACTGAAGCTTTCTTT	CSVNRGQNTEAFF
TRBV28	NA	few	TRBJ2-5	TGTGCCAGCAGTGTAAGGGGGACATCAAACCAAGAGACCCAGTACTTC	CASSVRGTSNQETQYF
TRBV6-5	TRBD1	NA	TRBJ2-1	TGTGCCAGCAGACAGACAGGGAGAAATGAAGAGCAGTTCTTC	CASRQTGRNEEQFF
TRBV28	NA	few	TRBJ2-1	TGTGCCAGCAGTTTGGGCGGGACCTACAATGAGCAGTTCTTC	CASSLGGTYNEQFF
TRBV6-5	TRBD1	NA	TRBJ1-1	TGTGCCAGCAGTAACATCAGGGGGAGGTCTGAAGCTTTCTTT	CASSNIRGRSEAFF
TRBV6-5	TRBD1	NA	TRBJ2-1	TGTGCCAGCAGTTACGTTCGGGACAGGACATACAATGAGCAGTTCTTC	CASSYVRDRTYNEQFF
TRBV28	NA	NA	TRBJ1-5	TGTGCCAGCAGCAGAGGATTACAGCCCCAGCATTTT	CASSRGLQPQHF
TRBV7-7	NA	NA	TRBJ2-5	TGTGCTAGCAGTCAGGGTGGAGAGACCCAGTACTTC	CASSQGGETQYF
TRBV18	TRBD2	once	TRBJ2-4	TGTGCCAGCTCACCCCGGGGTACTGGCACCGGGGGGGCCAAAAACATTCAGTACTTC	CASSPRGTGTGGAKNIQYF
TRBV6-5	TRBD1	NA	TRBJ2-2	TGTGCCAGCAGGGACAGGGGGTACAACACCGGGGAGCTGTTTTTT	CASRDRGYNTGELFF
TRBV7-9	TRBD2	once	TRBJ2-2	TGTGCCAGCCGCCCAGCGGGGGGGACGTACACCGGGGAGCTGTTTTTT	CASRPAGGTYTGELFF
TRBV5-4	TRBD2	NA	TRBJ2-3	TGTGCCAGCAGCTCCGGGACTAGCGGGGGGGGCACAGATACGCAGTATTTT	CASSSGTSGGGTDTQYF
TRBV7-2	TRBD1	NA	TRBJ2-3	TGTGCCAGCAGCCCGGTTCAGGGGGCTGGAACAGATACGCAGTATTTT	CASSPVQGAGTDTQYF
TRBV18	TRBD1	NA	TRBJ2-7	TGTGCCAGCTCACCCAGACAGGGGGATTTGGGAGAGCAGTACTTC	CASSPRQGDLGEQYF
TRBV19	NA	NA	TRBJ2-7	TGTGCCAGTAGTTCTGACAGGAGCTCCTACGAGCAGTACTTC	CASSSDRSSYEQYF
TRBV7-2	NA	NA	TRBJ1-6	TGTGCCAGCAGCTTGGGGCGCAGTTCACCCCTCCACTTT	CASSLGRSSPLHF
TRBV2	TRBD1	NA	TRBJ1-1	TGTGCCAGCAGTGAAGTTTACAGGGGATACACTGAAGCTTTCTTT	CASSEVYRGYTEAFF
TRBV6-1	NA	few	TRBJ1-2	TGTGCCAGCAGTGAAGCGGGGGGAGATGGCTACACCTTC	CASSEAGGDGYTF
TRBV7-9	TRBD2	few	TRBJ2-3	TGTGCCAGCAGCTTACCCCGAAGACTAGCGGGGACCGCAGATACGCAGTATTTT	CASSLPRRLAGTADTQYF
TRBV7-2	NA	NA	TRBJ2-7	TGTGCCAGCAGCAGGAGTAGCGAGTCCTCCTACGAGCAGTACTTC	CASSRSSESSYEQYF
TRBV7-6	TRBD2	once	TRBJ2-3	TGTGCCAGCAGCCCCCTAGCGGGGGGGGGCGGCGGTACGCAGTATTTT	CASSPLAGGGGGTQYF
TRBV15	NA	NA	TRBJ1-6	TGTGCCACCACGACTGGGGGGGAGAGTAATTCCCCCCTCCACTTT	CATTTGGESNSPLHF
TRBV29-1	TRBD1	once	TRBJ1-4	TGCAGCGTTGGACAAGCAGGGGGCGCCGGGGAAAAACTGTTTTTT	CSVGQAGGAGEKLFF
TRBV6-6	TRBD1	NA	TRBJ2-7	TGTGCCAGCAGTTACCGACCGGGACAGGATCTCTACGAGCAGTACTTC	CASSYRPGQDLYEQYF
TRBV27	NA	NA	TRBJ1-1	TGTGCCAGCAGTTTAGGCAGGGTGAACACTGAAGCTTTCTTT	CASSLGRVNTEAFF
TRBV19	NA	NA	TRBJ2-4	TGTGCCAGTAGTATAGCCAGCGGTGGGGTAGCCAAAAACATTCAGTACTTC	CASSIASGGVAKNIQYF
TRBV5-1	TRBD1	few	TRBJ2-2	TGCGCCAGCAGCTTGGCGGGGACAGGGAGGCTGTCCCCCGGGGAGCTGTTTTTT	CASSLAGTGRLSPGELFF
TRBV28	NA	NA	TRBJ2-7	TGTGCCAGCACCTCCGCGTACGAGCAGTACTTC	CASTSAYEQYF
TRBV28	TRBD2	NA	TRBJ2-7	TGTGCCAGCACCTTGAGCGGGACCTACAGCGACGAGCAGTACTTC	CASTLSGTYSDEQYF
TRBV6-5	TRBD2	NA	TRBJ2-7	TGTGCCAGCAGTAGGGGACTAGCGGGAGGAAGCGAGCAGTACTTC	CASSRGLAGGSEQYF
TRBV7-2	NA	NA	TRBJ1-5	TGTGCCAGCAGCTTAGCTGTTAGACAGCCCCAGCATTTT	CASSLAVRQPQHF
TRBV5-4	TRBD1	medium-sized	TRBJ2-7	TGTGCCAGCAGCGAGGGACAGGGGGCCTCCTACGAGCAGTACTTC	CASSEGQGASYEQYF
TRBV5-4	NA	NA	TRBJ2-1	TGTGCCAGCAGCTTTACCTCCCGGGAGCAGTTCTTC	CASSFTSREQFF
TRBV7-2	TRBD1	few	TRBJ1-5	TGTGCCAGCAGCCCCTGGACAGGGCCTAGCAATCAGCCCCAGCATTTT	CASSPWTGPSNQPQHF
TRBV10-1	NA	NA	TRBJ2-7	TGCGCCAGCAGTGAATCGACAGCCCTCTCCTACGAGCAGTACTTC	CASSESTALSYEQYF
TRBV5-1	TRBD1	once	TRBJ2-5	TGCGCCAGCAGCTTGGCGGGACAGCAAGAGACCCAGTACTTC	CASSLAGQQETQYF
TRBV2	NA	NA	TRBJ1-5	TGTGCCAGCAGTGAAACGGGGCAGGGGAGCAATCAGCCCCAGCATTTT	CASSETGQGSNQPQHF
TRBV9	TRBD1	NA	TRBJ2-3	TGTGCCAGCAGCGTCTGGACAGGGGGCGCAGATACGCAGTATTTT	CASSVWTGGADTQYF
TRBV19	NA	NA	TRBJ2-1	TGTGCCAGTAGTCCCCGAGGATACAATGAGCAGTTCTTC	CASSPRGYNEQFF
TRBV30	TRBD1	once	TRBJ1-6	TGTGCCTGGAGTGGGACAGGGTCCTATAATTCACCCCTCCACTTT	CAWSGTGSYNSPLHF
TRBV7-9	TRBD1	NA	TRBJ2-7	TGTTCCAGCAGCTTTTCACGTGGACAGGGTAGAGTTGAGCAGTACTTC	CSSSFSRGQGRVEQYF
TRBV9	TRBD2	once	TRBJ2-7	TGTGCCAGCAGCGCCCGGGGGGGCGCCCCCTACGAGCAGTACTTC	CASSARGGAPYEQYF
TRBV7-9	NA	NA	TRBJ1-1	TGTTCCAGCAGTAAGCTGAACACTGAAGCTTTCTTT	CSSSKLNTEAFF